Here is one TCR beta chain with its context. Antigen specificity is unknown. These data belong to a study of cytomegalovirus exposure and HLA in healthy donors. Turning to the study itself: An early data release held some 85 million unique TCRs from HLA-typed donors. Most genotyped donors, about four fifths of 300 to 400, had Caucasian-associated genetic ancestry.

The PCR used 60 Vbeta and 13 Jbeta primers. The table came from immunoSEQ multiplex PCR; TCRdb's copy has only in-frame clones and leaves some out. The repertoire includes tens of thousands of clones, roughly two thirds of them detected once, and less than 8.5% sits in the top ten. Study-level results: Per published accounts, TCR beta sequences correctly predicted the HLA-A and HLA-B alleles of most subjects. Follow-up analysis later connected one missense variant in DCLRE1C with trimming of TCR beta V- and J-genes.

V was clipped by 3 bases and J by 8 bases; unmatched bases: 10. Per germline, CDR1 SGHRS and CDR2 YFSETQ. CDR3 length: 15 amino acids. The clonotype originates from a man aged 40-49 years in good health and CMV-seropositive. The specimen sequenced was PBMCs. The chain couples TRBV5-1 to TRBJ2-3; TRBD2 matches at 9 bases. The CDR3 is CASSSTRGGLGTQYF. The CDR3 DNA reads TGCGCCAGCAGCTCCACGCGGGGGGGCCTCGGTACGCAGTATTTT. Full variable domain (outside the CDR3, taken from reference TRBV5-1 and TRBJ2-3): KAGVTQTPRYLIKTRGQQVTLSCSPISGHRSVSWYQQTPGQGLQFLFEYFSETQRNKGNFPGRFSGRQFSNSRSEMNVSTLELGDSALYLCASSSTRGGLGTQYFGPGTRLTVL.